The 9 T cell receptor beta chains below were found in one sample sequenced in a study of blood T cells in healthy people across ages. Alongside a J-beta primer mix, a sample-barcoded 5' primer served in a second PCR lasting about 6 to 11 cycles. Using its own MiXCR run on the 5' RACE reads, TCRdb lists one record per CDR3 protein. The sample lists about 1,500,000 distinct CDR3 sequences, about 43% occurring once. Sequenced input: blood. These TCRs come from a woman aged 18 to 35 in good health.

A few counts support this clonotype. V and J are TRBV7-9 and TRBJ2-1, with 12 bases matching TRBD2. CDR1 is SEHNR, CDR2 FQNEAQ, per germline (reference sequence). This CDR3 region has 16 residues. The trim removed 5 bases at V and 4 bases at J, leaving 6 bases unmatched. As DNA, the CDR3 is TGTGCCAGCAGCCCAAGGACTAGCGGGGCGTACAATGAGCAGTTCTTC. This sequence encodes CASSPRTSGAYNEQFF.

The table lists this clonotype with a count of one. J is TRBJ2-3 and V is TRBV20-1; D is ambiguous. With 4 bases removed from V and 0 bases from J, the gap between germline ends came to 14 bases. The CDR3 loop spans 15 amino acids. Germline V gene lookup returns CDR1 DFQATT and CDR2 SNEGSKA (reference sequence). The CDR3 spells CSAKKPLLSTDTQYF. The CDR3 nucleotides are TGCAGTGCTAAGAAACCACTTCTTAGCACAGATACGCAGTATTTT.

V gene TRBV12-3 or TRBV12-4 combines with J gene TRBJ2-7; tentatively, D is TRBD1 or TRBD2 (7 bases each). This CDR3 has 11 residues. The V end lost 7 bases, the J end lost 10 bases, and 14 bases lay between the germline ends. In DNA form, the CDR3 reads TGTGCCAGCAACTCAGGGGGGGCCCAGTACTTC. As protein: CASNSGGAQYF.

About this clonotype: It is likely a read error, because the conserved phenylalanine at the end of the CDR3 is missing. CDR3 residues: CSSTPGTSGNEQFC. The CDR3 DNA reads TGCAGTTCGACCCCAGGGACTAGCGGCAATGAGCAGTTCTGC. The genes are TRBV20-1 and TRBJ2-1; 11 bases are shared with TRBD2. Germline CDR1 reads DFQATT; CDR2 reads SNEGSKA (reference sequence). This CDR3 region has 14 residues. V lost 8 bases to trimming and J lost 6 bases; unmatched junction nucleotides: 9.

The chain links TRBV2 to TRBJ2-3; D is unresolved. Germline assignment: CDR1 SNHLY and CDR2 FYNNEI. The CDR3 has 14 residues. V was cut by 5 bases and J by 0 bases, with 9 bases left in between. CDR3 in DNA: TGTGCCAGCAGTCGTTCGTCTAGCACAGATACGCAGTATTTT. Translation: CASSRSSSTDTQYF.

This clonotype appeared many times. V is TRBV29-1 and J is TRBJ2-7, with D possibly being TRBD1 (6 bases). Deletions cut 7 bases from V and 6 bases from J, with 13 bases between. There are 11 residues in the CDR3. Germline lookup yields CDR1 SQVTM and CDR2 ANQGSEA. CDR3 coding DNA: TGCAGCGCGGGGACATCGCTCGAGCAGTACTTC. As protein: CSAGTSLEQYF.

The chain couples TRBV24-1 to TRBJ2-5, with 7 bases fitting TRBD1. Germline CDR1 and CDR2: KGHDR and SFDVKD. The CDR3 totals 14 residues. The J segment lost 5 bases and the V segment lost 6 bases, leaving 8 bases of the junction unmatched. For the CDR3, the DNA is TGTGCCACCAGTCCCAGGGGGTCGTCGGAGACCCAGTACTTC. It specifies CATSPRGSSETQYF.

The chain is built from TRBV12-3 or TRBV12-4 and TRBJ1-1; possibly TRBD1 for D (5 bases). The CDR3 has 14 residues. V was cut by 3 bases and J by 0 bases, with 8 bases left in between. CDR3 DNA sequence: TGTGCCAGCAGTTTGACAGCCCTGAACACTGAAGCTTTCTTT. Translating it yields CASSLTALNTEAFF.

The CDR3 sequence: CSVEALSGEETQYF. The DNA of the CDR3 is TGCAGCGTTGAAGCCCTGAGTGGGGAAGAGACCCAGTACTTC. This chain connects TRBV29-1 to TRBJ2-5; D unclear. Looked up from germline, CDR1 is SQVTM and CDR2 is ANQGSEA. Trimming left V 1 base short and J 3 bases short, with 12 bases between. The CDR3 sequence is 14 residues long.